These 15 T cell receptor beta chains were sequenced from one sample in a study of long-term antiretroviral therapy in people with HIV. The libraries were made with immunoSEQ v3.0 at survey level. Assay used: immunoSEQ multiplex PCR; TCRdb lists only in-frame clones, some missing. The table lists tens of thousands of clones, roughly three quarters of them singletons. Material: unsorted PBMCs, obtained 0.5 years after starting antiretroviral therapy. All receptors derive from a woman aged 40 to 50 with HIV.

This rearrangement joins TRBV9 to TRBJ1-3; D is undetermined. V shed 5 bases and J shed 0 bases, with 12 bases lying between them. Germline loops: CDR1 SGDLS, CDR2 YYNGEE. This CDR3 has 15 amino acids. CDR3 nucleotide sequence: TGTGCCAGCAGTAACCTAGTTGGCTCTGGAAACACCATATATTTT. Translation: CASSNLVGSGNTIYF.

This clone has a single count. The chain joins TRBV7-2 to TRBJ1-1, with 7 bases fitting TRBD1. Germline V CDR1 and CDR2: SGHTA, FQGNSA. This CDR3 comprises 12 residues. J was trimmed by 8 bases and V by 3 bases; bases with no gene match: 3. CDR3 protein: CASSLDRSEAFF. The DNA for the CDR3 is TGTGCCAGCAGCTTGGACAGGTCGGAAGCTTTCTTT.

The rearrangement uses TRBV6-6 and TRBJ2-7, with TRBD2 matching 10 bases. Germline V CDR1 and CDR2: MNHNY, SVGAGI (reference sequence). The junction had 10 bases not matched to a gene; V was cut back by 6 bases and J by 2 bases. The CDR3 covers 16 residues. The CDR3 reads CASSHIAGGSTYEQYF. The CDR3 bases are TGTGCCAGCAGCCATATAGCGGGGGGTAGCACCTACGAGCAGTACTTC.

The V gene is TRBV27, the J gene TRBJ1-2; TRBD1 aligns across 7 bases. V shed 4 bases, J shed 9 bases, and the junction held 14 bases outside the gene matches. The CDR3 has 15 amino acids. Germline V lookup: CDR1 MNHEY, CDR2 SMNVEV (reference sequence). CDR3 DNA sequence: TGTGCCAGCAGTTCCCTCCCAGGGGGGATGATCAGCTACACCTTC. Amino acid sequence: CASSSLPGGMISYTF.

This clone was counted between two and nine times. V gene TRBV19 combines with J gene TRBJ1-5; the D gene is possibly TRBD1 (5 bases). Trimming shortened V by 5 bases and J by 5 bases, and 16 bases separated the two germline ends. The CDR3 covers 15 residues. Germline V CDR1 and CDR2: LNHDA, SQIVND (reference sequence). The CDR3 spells CASSGEGHEYQPQHF. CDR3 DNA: TGTGCCAGTAGTGGAGAGGGGCATGAGTATCAGCCCCAGCATTTT.

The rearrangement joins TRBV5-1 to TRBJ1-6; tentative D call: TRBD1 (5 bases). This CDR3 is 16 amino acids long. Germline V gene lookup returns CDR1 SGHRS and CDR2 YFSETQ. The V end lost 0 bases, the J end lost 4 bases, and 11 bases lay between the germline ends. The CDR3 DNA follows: TGCGCCAGCAGCTTGGGGGGGGACCAGTATAATTCACCCCTCCACTTT. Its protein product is CASSLGGDQYNSPLHF.

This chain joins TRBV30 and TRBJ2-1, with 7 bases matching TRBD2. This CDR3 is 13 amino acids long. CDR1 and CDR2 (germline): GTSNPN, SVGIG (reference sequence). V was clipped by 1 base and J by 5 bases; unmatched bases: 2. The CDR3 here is CAWSGGTNNEQFF. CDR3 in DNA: TGTGCCTGGAGTGGGGGGACTAACAATGAGCAGTTCTTC.

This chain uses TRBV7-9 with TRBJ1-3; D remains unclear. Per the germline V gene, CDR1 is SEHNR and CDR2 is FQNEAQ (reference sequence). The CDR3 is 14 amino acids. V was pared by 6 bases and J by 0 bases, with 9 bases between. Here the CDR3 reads CASRQTTSGNTIYF. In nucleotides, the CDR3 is TGTGCCAGCAGGCAGACAACCTCTGGAAACACCATATATTTT.

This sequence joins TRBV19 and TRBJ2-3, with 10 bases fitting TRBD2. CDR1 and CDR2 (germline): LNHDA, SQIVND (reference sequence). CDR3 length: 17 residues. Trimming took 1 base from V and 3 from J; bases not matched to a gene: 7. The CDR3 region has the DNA TGTGCCAGTAGTATAGGGGATAGCGGGGGGAAGACAGATACGCAGTATTTT. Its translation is CASSIGDSGGKTDTQYF.

This CDR3 reads CASSFLQGADTQYF. For the CDR3, the DNA is TGCGCCAGCAGCTTCCTTCAGGGGGCAGATACGCAGTATTTT. V and J are TRBV5-1 and TRBJ2-3; TRBD1 matches 7 bases. With V trimmed by 2 bases and J by 4 bases, 4 bases remained unmatched. Germline assignment: CDR1 SGHRS and CDR2 YFSETQ. CDR3 length: 14 amino acids.

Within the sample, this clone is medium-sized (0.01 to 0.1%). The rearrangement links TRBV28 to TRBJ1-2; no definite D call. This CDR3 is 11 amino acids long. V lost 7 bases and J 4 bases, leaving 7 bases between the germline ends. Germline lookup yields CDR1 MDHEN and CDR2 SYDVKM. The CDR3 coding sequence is TGTGCCAGCACCTCATCCTATGGCTACACCTTC. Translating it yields CASTSSYGYTF.

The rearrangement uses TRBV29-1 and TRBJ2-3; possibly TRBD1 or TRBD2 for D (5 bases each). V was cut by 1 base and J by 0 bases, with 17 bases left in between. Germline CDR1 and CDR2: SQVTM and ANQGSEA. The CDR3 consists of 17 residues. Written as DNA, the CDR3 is TGCAGCGTTGAAGCCCAATATAGGGGACCGAGCACAGATACGCAGTATTTT. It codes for CSVEAQYRGPSTDTQYF.

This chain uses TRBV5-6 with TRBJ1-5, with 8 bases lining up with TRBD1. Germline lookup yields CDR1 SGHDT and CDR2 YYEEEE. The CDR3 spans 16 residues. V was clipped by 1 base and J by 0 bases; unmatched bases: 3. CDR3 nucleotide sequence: TGTGCCAGCAGCTTGACAGGGGGAAATAGCAATCAGCCCCAGCATTTT. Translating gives CASSLTGGNSNQPQHF.

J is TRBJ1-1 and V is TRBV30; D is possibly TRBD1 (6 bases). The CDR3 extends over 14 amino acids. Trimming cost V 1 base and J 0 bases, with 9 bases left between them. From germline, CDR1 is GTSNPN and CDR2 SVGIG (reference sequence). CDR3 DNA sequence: TGTGCCTGGAGTGCAGGGGTCATGAACACTGAAGCTTTCTTT. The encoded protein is CAWSAGVMNTEAFF.

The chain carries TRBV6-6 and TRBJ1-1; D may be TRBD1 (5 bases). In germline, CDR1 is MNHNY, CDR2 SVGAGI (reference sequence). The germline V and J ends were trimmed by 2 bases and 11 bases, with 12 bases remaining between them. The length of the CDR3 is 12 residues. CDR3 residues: CASSYGGGAAFF. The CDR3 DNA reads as TGTGCCAGCAGTTACGGGGGAGGGGCCGCTTTCTTT.